The rows below give T cell receptor beta chains drawn from one sample of a study of CD8 T cells in ankylosing spondylitis. TCRdb used MiXCR to reprocess the 5' RACE reads, holding one entry per CDR3 protein. The sample comprises over 450,000 distinct CDR3 sequences, roughly 13% of which are singletons, and about 6.5% rests with the top ten. The specimen was blood, either unsorted or a sorted T cell fraction (not recorded which). These receptors all come from a male donor with ankylosing spondylitis. CDR3s include the opening cysteine and the closing phenylalanine or tryptophan. D genes are given only for firm matches. The size field is filled for only some rows; it gives once, few, many or a size class.

J,size,V,D,DNA,CDR3
TRBJ2-1,-,TRBV11-2,TRBD2,TGTGCCAGCAGCTTAACTAGCGGGAGAGGAAGCTACAATGAGCAGTTCTTC,CASSLTSGRGSYNEQFF
TRBJ1-3,-,TRBV12-3/TRBV12-4,-,TGTGCCAGCAGTTTAAGGGGTGGGGACACCATATATTTT,CASSLRGGDTIYF
TRBJ2-1,-,TRBV13,-,TGTGCCAGCAGCTTTCTTGAGTTGCGTGAGCAGTTCTTC,CASSFLELREQFF
TRBJ2-3,few,TRBV12-3/TRBV12-4,-,TGTGCCAGCAGTACCCGGCCCACAGATACGCAGTATTTT,CASSTRPTDTQYF
TRBJ2-3,-,TRBV11-2,TRBD2,TGTGCCAGCAGCCTACGGACTAGCGGGAGCAGGAGCACAGATACGCAGTATTTT,CASSLRTSGSRSTDTQYF
TRBJ2-3,few,TRBV3-1,-,TGTGCCAGCAGCCAAGGGGTCGGGACGCAGTATTTT,CASSQGVGTQYF
TRBJ1-1,-,TRBV7-6,-,TGTGCCAGCAGCGGGATTGGGGTCGACACTGAAGCTTTCTTT,CASSGIGVDTEAFF
TRBJ1-5,-,TRBV12-3/TRBV12-4,TRBD1,TGTGCCAGCAGTACTGGACAGGGGCACTATAGCAATCAGCCCCAGCATTTT,CASSTGQGHYSNQPQHF
TRBJ2-1,few,TRBV12-3/TRBV12-4,-,TGTGCCAGCAGTGCCGGGACGCCCGGCGTGGGGGAGCAGTTCTTC,CASSAGTPGVGEQFF
TRBJ1-2,-,TRBV28,TRBD1,TGTGCCAGCAGTCTAGAGGGACAGGGTGTCTATGGCTACACCTTC,CASSLEGQGVYGYTF
TRBJ2-2,-,TRBV2,-,TGTGCCAGCGGGGAAGGGTACGGCACCGGGGAGCTGTTTTTT,CASGEGYGTGELFF
TRBJ2-5,many,TRBV5-1,TRBD1,TGCGCCAGCAGCTTGATAGGACAGGGGGTGGTGACCCAGTACTTC,CASSLIGQGVVTQYF
TRBJ2-5,few,TRBV20-1,TRBD2,TGCAGTGCTAGAACCCTAGCGGGATCCTACCAAGAGACCCAGTACTTC,CSARTLAGSYQETQYF
TRBJ2-3,-,TRBV20-1,-,TGCAGTGCTAGACGGGGACCTAGCACAGATACGCAGTATTTT,CSARRGPSTDTQYF
TRBJ2-2,few,TRBV3-1,-,TGTGCCAGCAGCCAAGCGAGGGTGGGAACCGGGGAGCTGTTTTTT,CASSQARVGTGELFF
TRBJ1-5,few,TRBV24-1,TRBD1,TGTGCCACCAGTGATTCATCCGGGACAGGCAATCAGCCCCAGCATTTT,CATSDSSGTGNQPQHF
TRBJ1-4,-,TRBV24-1,TRBD1,TGTGCCACCAGCATCGCAGGGGGCCCAACTAATGAAAAACTGTTTTTT,CATSIAGGPTNEKLFF
TRBJ2-3,many,TRBV25-1,-,TGTGCCAGCAACCTAGGGGGCACAGATACGCAGTATTTT,CASNLGGTDTQYF
TRBJ1-1,many,TRBV7-9,TRBD1,TGTGCCAGCAGTCTACAGGGGAGCACTGAAGCTTTCTTT,CASSLQGSTEAFF
TRBJ2-7,-,TRBV7-6,-,TGTGCCAGCAGCTTAGAGCTAGCAGATATCTACGAGCAGTACTTC,CASSLELADIYEQYF
TRBJ2-3,-,TRBV6-5,TRBD1,TGTGCCAGCAGTTACTCGATCGGGACAGGGCGAGATACGCAGTATTTT,CASSYSIGTGRDTQYF
TRBJ1-2,-,TRBV7-2,-,TGTGCCAGCAGCGCCCGATTTCCCGGCTACACCTTC,CASSARFPGYTF
TRBJ2-1,few,TRBV2,TRBD2,TGTGCCAGCAGTGGGGCTAGCGGGAGGGCCCGGGGTGAGCAGTTCTTC,CASSGASGRARGEQFF
TRBJ1-2,few,TRBV5-1,-,TGCGCCAGCAGCTTGGAGGGGGAAGCTAACTATGGCTACACCTTC,CASSLEGEANYGYTF
TRBJ1-5,-,TRBV7-8,-,TGTGCCAGCAGCTTAGCGGCGTTTCGGGCCAATCAGCCCCAGCATTTT,CASSLAAFRANQPQHF
TRBJ2-1,few,TRBV7-7,-,TGTGCCAGCAGCCCCCAGGGACCCTCCTCCTACAATGAGCAGTTCTTC,CASSPQGPSSYNEQFF
TRBJ2-1,-,TRBV3-1,-,TGTGCCAGCAGCCAAGAAAAGGTTTCTTCCTACAATGAGCAGTTCTTC,CASSQEKVSSYNEQFF
TRBJ1-4,few,TRBV7-9,-,TGTGCCAGCAGCCCAAAGGGGTTAGAGGATGAAAAACTGTTTTTT,CASSPKGLEDEKLFF
TRBJ2-3,few,TRBV19,-,TGTGCCAGTAGTATGGCAGGAGGCACAGATACGCAGTATTTT,CASSMAGGTDTQYF
TRBJ1-3,-,TRBV5-6,-,TGTGCCAGCGGGGGAACGGCTGGAAACACCATATATTTT,CASGGTAGNTIYF
TRBJ2-7,-,TRBV29-1,-,TGCAGCGTTGAGTTAGATGGGGGTGCCTACGAGCAGTACTTC,CSVELDGGAYEQYF
TRBJ1-4,-,TRBV20-1,-,TGCAGTGCTAGTTTACAGACTAATGAAAAACTGTTTTTT,CSASLQTNEKLFF
TRBJ2-3,few,TRBV6-5,-,TGTGCCAGCAGTTACGTCCATGACTTCGAAAACACAGATACGCAGTATTTT,CASSYVHDFENTDTQYF
TRBJ1-5,-,TRBV19,TRBD1,TGTGCCAGTAGGGAGACAGGGTTCAATCAGCCCCAGCATTTT,CASRETGFNQPQHF
TRBJ2-5,-,TRBV20-1,-,TGCAGTGCTAGCCGCAGGTACCAAGAGACCCAGTACTTC,CSASRRYQETQYF
TRBJ1-1,-,TRBV29-1,TRBD1,TGCAGCGTTGGAGGGACAGGGGGCACTGAAGCTTTCTTT,CSVGGTGGTEAFF
TRBJ2-1,-,TRBV15,TRBD1,TGTACCACCAGCGGTTTCAGGGGGCCTTCCTACAATGAGCAGTTCTTC,CTTSGFRGPSYNEQFF
TRBJ2-7,-,TRBV24-1,-,TGTGCCACCTCAGAGTGGGGGAACGAGCAGTACTTC,CATSEWGNEQYF
TRBJ1-2,-,TRBV30,TRBD1,TGTGCCTGCACACAGGGGAGCGGCTACACCTTC,CACTQGSGYTF
TRBJ1-2,-,TRBV7-9,TRBD1,TGTGCCAGCAGCCTCAGGACAGGGGATATCGGCTACACCTTC,CASSLRTGDIGYTF